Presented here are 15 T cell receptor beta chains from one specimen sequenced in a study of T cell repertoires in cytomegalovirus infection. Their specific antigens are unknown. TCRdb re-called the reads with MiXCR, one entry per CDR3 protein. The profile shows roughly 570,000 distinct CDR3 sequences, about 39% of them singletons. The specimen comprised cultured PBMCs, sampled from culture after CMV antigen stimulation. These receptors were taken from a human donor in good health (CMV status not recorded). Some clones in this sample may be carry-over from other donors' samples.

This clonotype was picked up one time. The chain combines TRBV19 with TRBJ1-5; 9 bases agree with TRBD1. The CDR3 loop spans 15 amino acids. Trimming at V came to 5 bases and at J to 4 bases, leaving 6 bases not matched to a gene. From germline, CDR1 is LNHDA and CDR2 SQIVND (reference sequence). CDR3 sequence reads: CASSLTGTGNQPQHF. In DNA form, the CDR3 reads TGTGCCAGTAGTTTGACCGGGACAGGGAATCAGCCCCAGCATTTT. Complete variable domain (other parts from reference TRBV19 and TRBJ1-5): DGGITQSPKYLFRKEGQNVTLSCEQNLNHDAMYWYRQDPGQGLRLIYYSQIVNDFQKGDIAEGYSVSREKKESFPLTVTSAQKNPTAFYLCASSLTGTGNQPQHFGDGTRLSIL.

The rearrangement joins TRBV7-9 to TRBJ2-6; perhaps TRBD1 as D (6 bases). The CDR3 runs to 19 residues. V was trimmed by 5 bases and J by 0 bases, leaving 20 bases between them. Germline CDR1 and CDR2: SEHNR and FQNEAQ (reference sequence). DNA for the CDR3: TGTGCCAGCAGCATGACCAGGGGACGCGTACCCTCTGGGGCCAACGTCCTGACTTTC. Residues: CASSMTRGRVPSGANVLTF.

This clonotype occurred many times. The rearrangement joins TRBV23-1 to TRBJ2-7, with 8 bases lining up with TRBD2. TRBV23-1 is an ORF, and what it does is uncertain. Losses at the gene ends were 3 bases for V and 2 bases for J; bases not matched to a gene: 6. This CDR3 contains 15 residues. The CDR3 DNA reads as TGCGCCAGCAGTCACCCGGGAGGGGTAACCTACGAGCAGTACTTC. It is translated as CASSHPGGVTYEQYF.

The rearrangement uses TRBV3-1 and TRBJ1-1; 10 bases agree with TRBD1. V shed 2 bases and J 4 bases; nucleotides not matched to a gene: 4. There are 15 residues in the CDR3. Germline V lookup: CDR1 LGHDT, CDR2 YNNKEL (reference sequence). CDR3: CASSQWTGGCTEAFF. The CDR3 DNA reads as TGTGCCAGCAGCCAATGGACAGGGGGGTGCACTGAAGCTTTCTTT. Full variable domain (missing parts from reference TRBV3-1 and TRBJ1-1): DTAVSQTPKYLVTQMGNDKSIKCEQNLGHDTMYWYKQDSKKFLKIMFSYNNKELIINETVPNRFSPKSPDKAHLNLHINSLELGDSAVYFCASSQWTGGCTEAFFGQGTRLTVV.

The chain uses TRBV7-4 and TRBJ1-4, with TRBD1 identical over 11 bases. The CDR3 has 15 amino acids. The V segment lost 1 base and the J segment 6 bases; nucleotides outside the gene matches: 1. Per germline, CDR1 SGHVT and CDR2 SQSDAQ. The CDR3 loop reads CASSLGDRGDEKLFF. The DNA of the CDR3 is TGTGCCAGCAGCTTAGGGGACAGGGGGGATGAAAAACTGTTTTTT.

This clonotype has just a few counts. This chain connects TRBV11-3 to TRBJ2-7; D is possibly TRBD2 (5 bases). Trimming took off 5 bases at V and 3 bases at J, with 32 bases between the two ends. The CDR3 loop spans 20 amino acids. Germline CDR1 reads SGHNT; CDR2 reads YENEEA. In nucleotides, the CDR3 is TGTGCCAGCAGCCACAAGTATGGGTCGAGGGAAATGAAAGCTTACTACGAGCAGTACTTC. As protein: CASSHKYGSREMKAYYEQYF.

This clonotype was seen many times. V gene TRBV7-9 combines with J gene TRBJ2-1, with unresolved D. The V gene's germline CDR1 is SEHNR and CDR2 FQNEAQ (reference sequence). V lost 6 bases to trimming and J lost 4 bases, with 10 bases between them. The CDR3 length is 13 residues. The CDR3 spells CASRKDGYNEQFF. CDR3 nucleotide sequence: TGTGCCAGCAGAAAGGACGGATACAATGAGCAGTTCTTC.

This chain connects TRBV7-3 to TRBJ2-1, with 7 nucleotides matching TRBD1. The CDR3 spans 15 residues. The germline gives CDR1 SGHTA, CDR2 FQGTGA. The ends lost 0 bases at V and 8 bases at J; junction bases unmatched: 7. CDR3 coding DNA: TGTGCCAGCAGCTTAACAGGGGGCGCATCCTATGAGCAGTTCTTC. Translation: CASSLTGGASYEQFF.

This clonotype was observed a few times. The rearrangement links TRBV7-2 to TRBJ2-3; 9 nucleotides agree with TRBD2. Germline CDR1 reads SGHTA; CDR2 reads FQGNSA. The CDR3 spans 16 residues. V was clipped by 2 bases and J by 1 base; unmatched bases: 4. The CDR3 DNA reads TGTGCCAGCAGCTTATCGGCTAGCGGGGGCACAGATACGCAGTATTTT. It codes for CASSLSASGGTDTQYF.

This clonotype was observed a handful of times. The CDR3 here is CASQGLNEQYF. The CDR3 DNA sequence: TGTGCCAGTCAGGGGCTTAATGAGCAGTACTTC. J is TRBJ2-7 and V is TRBV3-1, with D possibly being TRBD1 (6 bases). The CDR3 has 11 residues. Germline loops: CDR1 LGHDT, CDR2 YNNKEL (reference sequence). V lost 9 bases and J 7 bases, leaving 13 bases between the germline ends.

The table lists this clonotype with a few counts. The CDR3 coding sequence is TGCAGTGCTAGAGATCGACTTAGCAATCAGCCCCAGCATTTT. Translating gives CSARDRLSNQPQHF. V is TRBV20-1 and J is TRBJ1-5, with D uncertain. The length of the CDR3 is 14 residues. CDR1 is DFQATT, CDR2 SNEGSKA, per germline (reference sequence). The V and J ends lost 0 bases and 0 bases respectively, with 6 bases between them.

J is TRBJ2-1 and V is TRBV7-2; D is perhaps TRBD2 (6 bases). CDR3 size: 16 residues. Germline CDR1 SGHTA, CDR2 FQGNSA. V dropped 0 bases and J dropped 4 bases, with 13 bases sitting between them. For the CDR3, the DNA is TGTGCCAGCAGCTTAGCGTACCTAGCGACTTACAATGAGCAGTTCTTC. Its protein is CASSLAYLATYNEQFF.

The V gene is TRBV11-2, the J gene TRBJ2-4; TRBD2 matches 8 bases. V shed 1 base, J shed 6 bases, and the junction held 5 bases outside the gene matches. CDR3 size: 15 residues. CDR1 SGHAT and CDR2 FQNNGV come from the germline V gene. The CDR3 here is CASSLGGGPTNIQYF. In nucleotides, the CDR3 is TGTGCCAGCAGCTTAGGCGGGGGGCCTACAAACATTCAGTACTTC.

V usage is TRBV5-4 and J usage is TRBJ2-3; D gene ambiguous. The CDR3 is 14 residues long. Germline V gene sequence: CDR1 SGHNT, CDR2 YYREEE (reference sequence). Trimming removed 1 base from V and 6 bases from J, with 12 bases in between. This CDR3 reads CASSLSGSRDTQYF. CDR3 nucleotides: TGTGCCAGCAGCTTGAGTGGTAGCAGGGATACGCAGTATTTT.

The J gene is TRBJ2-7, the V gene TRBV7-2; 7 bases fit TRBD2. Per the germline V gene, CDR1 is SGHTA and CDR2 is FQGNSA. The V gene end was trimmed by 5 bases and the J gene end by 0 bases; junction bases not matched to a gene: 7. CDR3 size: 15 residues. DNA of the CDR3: TGTGCCAGCAGCAGTCGGGAGGCCCTCTCCTACGAGCAGTACTTC. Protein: CASSSREALSYEQYF.